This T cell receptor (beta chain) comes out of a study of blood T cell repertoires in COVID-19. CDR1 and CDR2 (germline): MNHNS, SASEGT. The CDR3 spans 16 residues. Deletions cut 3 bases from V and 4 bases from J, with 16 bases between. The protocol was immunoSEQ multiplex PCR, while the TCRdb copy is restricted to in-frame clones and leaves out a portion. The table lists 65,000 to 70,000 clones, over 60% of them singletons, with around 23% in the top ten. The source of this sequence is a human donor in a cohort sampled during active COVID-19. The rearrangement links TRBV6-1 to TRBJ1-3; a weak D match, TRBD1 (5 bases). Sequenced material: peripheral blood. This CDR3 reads CASSEGPPVVGNTIYF. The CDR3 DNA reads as TGTGCCAGCAGTGAGGGGCCCCCTGTTGTCGGAAACACCATATATTTT.